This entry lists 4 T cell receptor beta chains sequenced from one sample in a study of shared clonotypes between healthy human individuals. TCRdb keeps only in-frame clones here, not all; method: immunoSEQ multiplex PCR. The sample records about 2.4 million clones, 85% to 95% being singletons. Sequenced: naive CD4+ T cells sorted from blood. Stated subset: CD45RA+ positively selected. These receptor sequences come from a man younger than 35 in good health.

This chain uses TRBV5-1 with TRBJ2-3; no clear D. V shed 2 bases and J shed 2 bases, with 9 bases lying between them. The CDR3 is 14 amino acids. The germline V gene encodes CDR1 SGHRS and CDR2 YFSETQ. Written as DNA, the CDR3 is TGCGCCAGCAGCTTTGAGCAGAACACAGATACGCAGTATTTT. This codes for CASSFEQNTDTQYF.

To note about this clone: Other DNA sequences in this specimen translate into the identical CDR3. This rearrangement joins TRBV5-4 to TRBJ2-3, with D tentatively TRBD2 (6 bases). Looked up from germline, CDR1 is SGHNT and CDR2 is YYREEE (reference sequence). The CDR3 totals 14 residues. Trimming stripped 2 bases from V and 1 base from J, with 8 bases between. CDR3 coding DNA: TGTGCCAGCAGCTTCTGGGAGGGCACAGATACGCAGTATTTT. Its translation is CASSFWEGTDTQYF.

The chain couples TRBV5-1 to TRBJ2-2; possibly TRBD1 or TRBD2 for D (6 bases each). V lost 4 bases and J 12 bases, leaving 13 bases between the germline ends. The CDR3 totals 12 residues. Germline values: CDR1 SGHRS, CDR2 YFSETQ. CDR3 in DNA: TGCGCCAGCAGCCGGGACCGGGGGCAGCTGTTTTTT. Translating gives CASSRDRGQLFF.

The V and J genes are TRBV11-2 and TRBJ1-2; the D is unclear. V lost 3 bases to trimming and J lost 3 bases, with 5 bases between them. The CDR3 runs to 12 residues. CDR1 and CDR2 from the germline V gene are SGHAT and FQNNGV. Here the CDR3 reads CASSFGHYGYTF. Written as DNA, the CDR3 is TGTGCCAGCAGCTTCGGACACTATGGCTACACCTTC.